The rows below give T cell receptor beta chains drawn from one sample of a study of T cell repertoires in ileal Crohn's disease. The method was immunoSEQ multiplex PCR; TCRdb's version includes in-frame clones alone and lacks a portion of them. The profile covers over 10,000 clones, with more than 60% appearing a single time and around 8.7% taken by the ten largest. The specimen sequenced was ileal tissue. Receptors originate from an adult with Crohn's disease. Both conserved end residues are part of each CDR3. D genes are given only for firm matches. The size field is filled for only some rows; it gives once, few, many or a size class.

j_call,cdr3_length,clone_size,v_call,d_call,cdr3_aa,cdr3_nt
TRBJ2-7,14,medium-sized,TRBV6-1,NA,CASSEYGGPYEQYF,TGTGCCAGCAGTGAATATGGGGGGCCGTACGAGCAGTACTTC
TRBJ1-4,15,NA,TRBV5-1,NA,CASSLVSGSNEKLFF,TGCGCCAGCAGCTTGGTTTCAGGGTCTAATGAAAAACTGTTTTTT
TRBJ1-2,12,NA,TRBV19,NA,CASSQQGYGYTF,TGTGCCAGTAGTCAACAGGGCTATGGCTACACCTTC
TRBJ2-3,15,NA,TRBV6-6,TRBD1,CASSLRGQGTDTQYF,TGTGCCAGCAGTCTACGGGGACAGGGGACAGATACGCAGTATTTT
TRBJ1-2,12,few,TRBV2,NA,CASSEASYGYTF,TGTGCCAGCAGTGAAGCAAGCTATGGCTACACCTTC
TRBJ1-3,12,NA,TRBV30,NA,CAWGEQRDTIYF,TGTGCCTGGGGCGAACAGCGGGACACCATATATTTT
TRBJ2-7,13,NA,TRBV7-2,NA,CASSLEVSHEQYF,TGTGCCAGCAGCTTAGAGGTGAGCCACGAGCAGTACTTC
TRBJ2-3,15,NA,TRBV10-1,NA,CASSENLPAADTQYF,TGCGCCAGCAGTGAGAACCTACCAGCCGCAGATACGCAGTATTTT
TRBJ2-7,14,NA,TRBV7-6,NA,CASSLLQRSSEQYF,TGTGCCAGCAGCTTATTACAACGGAGCTCCGAGCAGTACTTC
TRBJ1-5,10,medium-sized,TRBV21-1,NA,CASPGQPQHF,TGTGCCAGCCCGGGTCAGCCCCAGCATTTT
TRBJ2-7,12,NA,TRBV5-1,NA,CASSPNVYEQYF,TGCGCCAGCAGCCCCAACGTCTACGAGCAGTACTTC
TRBJ1-5,16,once,TRBV18,TRBD1,CASSPPEGQGRQPQHF,TGTGCCAGCTCACCACCGGAAGGACAGGGGAGGCAGCCCCAGCATTTT
TRBJ2-7,14,NA,TRBV7-3,NA,CASSYVTGPYEQYF,TGTGCCAGCTCCTATGTAACTGGCCCCTACGAGCAGTACTTC
TRBJ1-2,15,NA,TRBV28,NA,CASNTGTPADYGYTF,TGTGCCAGCAACACCGGGACACCCGCCGACTATGGCTACACCTTC
TRBJ2-1,14,few,TRBV7-2,TRBD2,CASSRGLAVNEQFF,TGTGCCAGCAGCCGAGGACTAGCTGTCAATGAGCAGTTCTTC
TRBJ2-3,13,NA,TRBV2,NA,CASFGLHTDTQYF,TGTGCCAGCTTTGGACTTCACACAGATACGCAGTATTTT
TRBJ1-4,14,few,TRBV6-1,TRBD1,CASSVGQGNEKLFF,TGTGCCAGCAGTGTAGGACAGGGAAACGAAAAACTGTTTTTT
TRBJ2-3,12,few,TRBV11-2,NA,CASSPTGDTQYF,TGTGCCAGCAGCCCGACCGGGGATACGCAGTATTTT
TRBJ1-5,13,few,TRBV2,NA,CASQIGRGQPQHF,TGTGCCAGCCAAATTGGAAGGGGCCAGCCCCAGCATTTT
TRBJ2-7,13,NA,TRBV7-2,NA,CASSPFLGLEQYF,TGTGCCAGCAGCCCGTTTCTGGGGCTCGAGCAGTACTTC
TRBJ2-3,13,NA,TRBV7-3,NA,CASSLASTDTQYF,TGTGCCAGCAGCTTAGCTAGCACAGATACGCAGTATTTT
TRBJ1-1,15,once,TRBV11-1,NA,CASRSGLLGNTEAFF,TGTGCCAGCAGGTCGGGCCTTCTCGGGAACACTGAAGCTTTCTTT
TRBJ1-6,16,NA,TRBV27,NA,CASSFGKGVSNSPLHF,TGTGCCAGCAGTTTTGGGAAGGGGGTTAGTAATTCACCCCTCCACTTT
TRBJ1-2,13,few,TRBV6-1,NA,CASSETGIYGYTF,TGTGCCAGCAGTGAAACAGGGATCTATGGCTACACCTTC
TRBJ1-1,15,NA,TRBV7-8,NA,CASSSRTVMNTEAFF,TGTGCCAGCAGCTCCCGGACAGTCATGAACACTGAAGCTTTCTTT
TRBJ1-2,12,NA,TRBV19,NA,CASRGSRSGYTF,TGTGCCAGTAGGGGTTCGAGGTCTGGCTACACCTTC
TRBJ2-2,13,few,TRBV9,TRBD1,CASSVSGGGELFF,TGTGCCAGCAGCGTTTCAGGGGGAGGGGAGCTGTTTTTT
TRBJ1-4,12,NA,TRBV6-1,NA,CASSVGFEKLFF,TGTGCCAGCAGTGTCGGATTTGAAAAACTGTTTTTT
TRBJ2-2,15,NA,TRBV19,TRBD1,CASRTGVSNTGELFF,TGTGCCAGTAGGACAGGGGTATCGAACACCGGGGAGCTGTTTTTT
TRBJ2-7,15,NA,TRBV18,NA,CASSPRSGNSAEQYF,TGTGCCAGCTCACCGAGATCAGGGAATTCGGCCGAGCAGTACTTC
TRBJ2-7,14,NA,TRBV6-5,TRBD1,CASSYSDRGHEQYF,TGTGCCAGCAGTTACTCCGACAGGGGCCACGAGCAGTACTTC
TRBJ2-7,15,NA,TRBV29-1,NA,CSVGGMEPSTYEQYF,TGCAGCGTTGGAGGGATGGAGCCCTCTACCTACGAGCAGTACTTC
TRBJ2-5,18,NA,TRBV29-1,TRBD1,CSVEDGTGARTYQETQYF,TGCAGCGTTGAAGATGGGACAGGGGCGAGAACGTACCAAGAGACCCAGTACTTC
TRBJ1-1,14,NA,TRBV19,NA,CASIVSLAGTEAFF,TGTGCCAGTATAGTAAGTCTGGCCGGGACTGAAGCTTTCTTT
TRBJ2-2,15,NA,TRBV6-1,TRBD1,CASSQGDRGAGELFF,TGTGCCAGCAGTCAAGGGGACAGGGGGGCCGGGGAGCTGTTTTTT
TRBJ1-5,16,few,TRBV18,NA,CASSRTKTGSNQPQHF,TGTGCCAGCTCACGGACCAAAACCGGCAGCAATCAGCCCCAGCATTTT
TRBJ1-1,14,few,TRBV10-3,NA,CAIRDREGGTEAFF,TGTGCCATTCGCGATAGGGAGGGAGGAACTGAAGCTTTCTTT
TRBJ1-2,14,NA,TRBV6-1,TRBD1,CASTLPGGNYGYTF,TGTGCCAGCACCCTACCAGGGGGGAACTATGGCTACACCTTC
TRBJ2-7,15,NA,TRBV7-9,TRBD2,CASSLHGTSFDEQYF,TGTGCCAGCAGCTTACATGGGACTAGCTTCGACGAGCAGTACTTC
TRBJ2-3,15,NA,TRBV10-1,TRBD2,CASSRTSGEPNTQYF,TGCGCCAGCAGCCGGACTAGCGGGGAGCCTAATACGCAGTATTTT
TRBJ1-2,16,once,TRBV6-6,TRBD1,CASSPRTGNSNYGYTF,TGTGCCAGCAGTCCCCGGACAGGGAATTCCAACTATGGCTACACCTTC
TRBJ2-5,12,NA,TRBV5-1,TRBD1,CASRQGVETQYF,TGCGCCAGCAGACAGGGGGTGGAGACCCAGTACTTC